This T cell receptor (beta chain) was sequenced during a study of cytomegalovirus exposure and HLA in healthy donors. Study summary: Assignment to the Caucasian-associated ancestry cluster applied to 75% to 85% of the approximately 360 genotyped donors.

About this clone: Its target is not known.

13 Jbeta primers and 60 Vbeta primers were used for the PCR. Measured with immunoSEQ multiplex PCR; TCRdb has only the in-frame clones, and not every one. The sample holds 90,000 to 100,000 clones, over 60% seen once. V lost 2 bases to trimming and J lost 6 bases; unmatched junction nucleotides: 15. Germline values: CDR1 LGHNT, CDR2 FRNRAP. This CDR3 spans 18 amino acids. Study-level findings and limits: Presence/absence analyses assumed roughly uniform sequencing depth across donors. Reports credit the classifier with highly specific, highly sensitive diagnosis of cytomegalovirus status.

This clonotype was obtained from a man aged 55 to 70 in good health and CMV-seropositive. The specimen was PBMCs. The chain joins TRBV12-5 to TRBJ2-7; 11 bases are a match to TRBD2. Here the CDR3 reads CASGLNRATSGGLREQYF. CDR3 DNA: TGTGCTAGTGGTTTGAACCGAGCAACTAGCGGGGGCTTACGCGAGCAGTACTTC.